This T cell receptor (beta chain) was recovered during a study of cytomegalovirus exposure and HLA in healthy donors. Regarding the study as a whole: Investigators reported 150 to 200 TCR beta chains as tied to cytomegalovirus. An analysis was carried out at a later point. It showed that HLA-associated TCR beta chains were more clonally expanded than equally common non-associated chains.

13 Jbeta primers and 60 Vbeta primers were used for the PCR. Sequenced by immunoSEQ multiplex PCR; TCRdb stores in-frame clones only, minus some. The table lists about 57,000 clones, roughly four fifths of them singletons. Concerning this clone: What it recognizes is unknown.

V was clipped by 4 bases and J by 7 bases; unmatched bases: 13. The germline V gene has CDR1 LGHNA and CDR2 YSLEER. The CDR3 sequence is 16 residues long. The source of this sequence is a man aged 30 to 39 in good health and CMV-seronegative. Specimen: PBMCs. The chain joins TRBV4-3 to TRBJ2-1; 7 bases are shared with TRBD2. CDR3 protein: CASSRSWGGAGNEQFF. Written as DNA, the CDR3 is TGCGCCAGCAGCCGATCGTGGGGAGGGGCGGGAAATGAGCAGTTCTTC.